The rows below give T cell receptor beta chains drawn from one sample of a study of T cell changes during pregnancy in multiple sclerosis. The method was immunoSEQ multiplex PCR; TCRdb's version includes in-frame clones alone and lacks a portion of them. The repertoire has about 57,000 clones, more than 85% of them found once; the top ten carry around 3.5%. Source: peripheral blood, taken after pregnancy. The receptors originated from a female donor in good health, enrolled as a control in a pregnancy study. Both conserved end residues are part of each CDR3. D genes are given only for firm matches. Rows may omit the clone size; those that give it use once, few, many or a size class.

size | D | J | V | CDR3 | DNA
- | - | TRBJ2-2 | TRBV19 | CASSHGGTGELFF | TGTGCCAGTAGTCATGGAGGAACCGGGGAGCTGTTTTTT
- | - | TRBJ1-1 | TRBV19 | CAVRVGLRMNTEAFF | TGTGCCGTCAGGGTAGGGCTGCGAATGAACACTGAAGCTTTCTTT
- | - | TRBJ2-7 | TRBV6-5 | CASSSPVTSYEQYF | TGTGCCAGCAGTTCCCCGGTGACTAGCTACGAGCAGTACTTC
- | - | TRBJ2-7 | TRBV9 | CASSGIGQSNFYEQYF | TGTGCCAGCAGCGGAATTGGACAGTCGAATTTCTACGAGCAGTACTTC
- | - | TRBJ1-5 | TRBV28 | CASSGLPRNQPQHF | TGTGCCAGCAGTGGCCTCCCACGAAATCAGCCCCAGCATTTT
- | - | TRBJ1-5 | TRBV28 | CASSLEVQHF | TGTGCCAGCAGCCTGGAGGTCCAGCATTTT
- | TRBD1 | TRBJ2-5 | TRBV7-6 | CASSRQGPEETQYF | TGTGCCAGCAGTCGACAGGGTCCGGAGGAGACCCAGTACTTC
- | - | TRBJ1-1 | TRBV7-3 | CASSLRNRAEAFF | TGTGCCAGCAGCCTGCGGAACAGGGCTGAAGCTTTCTTT
- | TRBD2 | TRBJ2-3 | TRBV6-4 | CASSEGSGSTDTQYF | TGTGCCAGCAGTGAAGGTAGCGGGAGCACAGATACGCAGTATTTT
- | - | TRBJ1-3 | TRBV5-1 | CASSLGWDTHGNSGNTIYF | TGCGCCAGCAGCTTGGGTTGGGACACTCATGGGAACTCTGGAAACACCATATATTTT
- | - | TRBJ2-1 | TRBV28 | CASSFMTRGEQFF | TGTGCCAGCAGTTTTATGACCAGGGGTGAGCAGTTCTTC
- | TRBD2 | TRBJ2-7 | TRBV9 | CASSVASGSNTYEQYF | TGTGCCAGCAGCGTAGCTAGCGGGAGTAACACCTACGAGCAGTACTTC
- | - | TRBJ1-2 | TRBV5-1 | CASSFGGNYGYTF | TGCGCCAGCAGCTTTGGCGGAAACTATGGCTACACCTTC
- | - | TRBJ1-1 | TRBV2 | CASSVGLTNTEAFF | TGTGCCAGCAGTGTGGGGCTAACGAACACTGAAGCTTTCTTT
- | - | TRBJ2-3 | TRBV20-1 | CSASDRDTQYF | TGCAGTGCTAGTGACAGGGATACGCAGTATTTT
- | - | TRBJ1-2 | TRBV5-6 | CASSLTNFYTF | TGTGCCAGCAGCCTCACGAACTTCTACACCTTC
- | TRBD1 | TRBJ1-2 | TRBV30 | CAWSDFRQGNYGYTF | TGTGCCTGGAGTGACTTTAGACAGGGTAACTATGGCTACACCTTC
- | TRBD2 | TRBJ2-5 | TRBV19 | CASSIAGTRGAETQYF | TGTGCCAGTAGTATAGCCGGGACTAGGGGGGCCGAGACCCAGTACTTC
- | TRBD2 | TRBJ2-5 | TRBV5-1 | CASSRAAGVETQYF | TGCGCCAGCAGCCGCGCGGCGGGGGTGGAGACCCAGTACTTC
few | - | TRBJ2-2 | TRBV15 | CATSRDRSRTGELFF | TGTGCCACCAGCAGAGACAGATCACGCACCGGGGAGCTGTTTTTT
- | TRBD1 | TRBJ2-1 | TRBV11-1 | CASSSRGGDSYNEQFF | TGTGCCAGCAGCTCCAGAGGGGGCGATTCCTACAATGAGCAGTTCTTC
- | TRBD2 | TRBJ2-1 | TRBV6-5 | CASSSSSGRAFNEQFF | TGTGCCAGCAGTTCATCTAGCGGGAGGGCCTTTAATGAGCAGTTCTTC
- | - | TRBJ2-5 | TRBV2 | CASSLQETQYF | TGTGCCAGCAGCCTTCAAGAGACCCAGTACTTC
once | TRBD1 | TRBJ1-2 | TRBV6-6 | CASSITGRTGTDGYTF | TGTGCCAGCAGCATTACGGGCAGGACAGGGACGGATGGCTACACCTTC
once | - | TRBJ2-1 | TRBV11-3 | CASSLEGLKWNEQFF | TGTGCCAGCAGCTTAGAGGGGCTTAAGTGGAATGAGCAGTTCTTC
- | TRBD1 | TRBJ1-2 | TRBV7-8 | CASGRGGEDGYTF | TGTGCCAGCGGTCGAGGGGGCGAGGATGGCTACACCTTC
- | TRBD2 | TRBJ2-5 | TRBV7-6 | CASSHHLSGGANETQYF | TGTGCCAGCAGCCACCATCTTAGCGGGGGGGCCAATGAGACCCAGTACTTC
- | TRBD1 | TRBJ1-3 | TRBV4-2 | CASSQEQGTGGRSGNTIYF | TGTGCCAGCAGCCAAGAGCAAGGGACAGGCGGCCGATCTGGAAACACCATATATTTT
once | - | TRBJ1-5 | TRBV18 | CASSPPPGGEYSNQPQHF | TGTGCCAGCTCACCACCGCCCGGGGGGGAATACAGCAATCAGCCCCAGCATTTT
- | - | TRBJ2-2 | TRBV5-8 | CASKGGANTGELFF | TGTGCCAGCAAAGGGGGAGCGAACACCGGGGAGCTGTTTTTT
- | - | TRBJ2-1 | TRBV28 | CASSSGGNSYNEQFF | TGTGCCAGCAGTTCAGGGGGGAATTCCTACAATGAGCAGTTCTTC
- | TRBD2 | TRBJ2-7 | TRBV19 | CASSPLAGGSGLGREQYF | TGTGCCAGTAGTCCCCTGGCCGGGGGTAGCGGGTTGGGACGGGAGCAGTACTTC
- | TRBD1 | TRBJ1-1 | TRBV2 | CASSEVTGGTEAFF | TGTGCCAGCAGTGAAGTTACAGGGGGTACTGAAGCTTTCTTT
- | TRBD1 | TRBJ2-7 | TRBV14 | CASSQGGTGGIEQYF | TGTGCCAGCAGCCAAGGAGGGACAGGGGGGATCGAGCAGTACTTC
- | TRBD1 | TRBJ1-1 | TRBV19 | CASSVGTGEMNTEAFF | TGTGCCAGTAGTGTCGGGACAGGGGAAATGAACACTGAAGCTTTCTTT
- | TRBD1 | TRBJ1-2 | TRBV7-9 | CASSLHSGTVHGYTF | TGTGCCAGCAGCTTACATTCGGGGACAGTACATGGCTACACCTTC
- | TRBD2 | TRBJ2-1 | TRBV2 | CASSGLAGDNEQFF | TGTGCCAGCAGTGGGCTAGCGGGGGACAATGAGCAGTTCTTC
once | TRBD1 | TRBJ1-2 | TRBV5-5 | CASSLRDRAYGYTF | TGTGCCAGCAGCTTGCGCGACAGGGCCTATGGCTACACCTTC
- | TRBD1 | TRBJ2-2 | TRBV28 | CASSPSTGVTGELFF | TGTGCCAGCAGCCCCTCGACAGGGGTCACCGGGGAGCTGTTTTTT
- | TRBD2 | TRBJ2-7 | TRBV9 | CASSPRGSGLEQYF | TGTGCCAGCAGCCCCCGAGGTAGCGGGCTCGAGCAGTACTTC
- | TRBD1 | TRBJ2-1 | TRBV5-1 | CASIIGTGRDEQFF | TGCGCCAGCATCATCGGGACAGGGAGGGATGAGCAGTTCTTC
- | - | TRBJ2-5 | TRBV5-1 | CASSSSQETQYF | TGCGCCAGCAGCTCCTCCCAAGAGACCCAGTACTTC
once | TRBD2 | TRBJ2-7 | TRBV4-3 | CASSQDIGGALEQYF | TGCGCCAGCAGCCAAGACATCGGGGGGGCACTTGAGCAGTACTTC
- | TRBD1 | TRBJ2-2 | TRBV7-7 | CASSHRGRNTGELFF | TGTGCCAGCAGCCACAGGGGAAGAAACACCGGGGAGCTGTTTTTT
few | - | TRBJ1-5 | TRBV2 | CASLFNSNQPQHF | TGTGCCAGCCTGTTTAATAGTAATCAGCCCCAGCATTTT
- | TRBD1 | TRBJ1-6 | TRBV25-1 | CASSDPPGTGSYNSPLHF | TGTGCCAGCAGTGATCCTCCTGGGACAGGGTCCTATAATTCACCCCTCCACTTT
once | - | TRBJ2-1 | TRBV6-6 | CASSYAGSSYNEQFF | TGTGCCAGCAGTTACGCGGGGAGCTCCTACAATGAGCAGTTCTTC
once | TRBD1 | TRBJ1-2 | TRBV27 | CASSLLGTVYGYTF | TGTGCCAGCAGTTTATTAGGGACAGTATATGGCTACACCTTC
- | - | TRBJ2-5 | TRBV4-3 | CASSQDIGAQETQYF | TGCGCCAGCAGCCAAGATATAGGGGCCCAAGAGACCCAGTACTTC
- | TRBD1 | TRBJ1-4 | TRBV10-3 | CAISESTGPSEKLFF | TGTGCCATCAGTGAGTCGACAGGGCCATCCGAAAAACTGTTTTTT
- | TRBD1 | TRBJ1-1 | TRBV28 | CASSGQGRSEAFF | TGTGCCAGCAGTGGACAGGGGCGATCTGAAGCTTTCTTT
- | - | TRBJ2-1 | TRBV29-1 | CSVDYGSIYNEQFF | TGCAGCGTTGACTACGGGAGTATTTACAATGAGCAGTTCTTC